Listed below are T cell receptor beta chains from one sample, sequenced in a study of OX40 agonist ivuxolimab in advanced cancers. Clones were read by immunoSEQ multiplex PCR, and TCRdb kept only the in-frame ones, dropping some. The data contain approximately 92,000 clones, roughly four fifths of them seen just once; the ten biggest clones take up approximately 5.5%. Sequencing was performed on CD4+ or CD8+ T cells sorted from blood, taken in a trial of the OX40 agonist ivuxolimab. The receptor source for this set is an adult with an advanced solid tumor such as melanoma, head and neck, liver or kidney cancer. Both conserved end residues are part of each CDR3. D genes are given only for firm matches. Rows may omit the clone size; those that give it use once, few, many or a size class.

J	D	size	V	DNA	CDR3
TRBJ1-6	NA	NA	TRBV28	TGTGCCAGCACCCTGGGGGGGGGAGGATCACCCCTCCACTTT	CASTLGGGGSPLHF
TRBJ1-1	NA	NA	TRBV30	TGTGCCTGGACACTGAACACTGAAGCTTTCTTT	CAWTLNTEAFF
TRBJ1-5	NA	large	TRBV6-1	TGTGGGGCCTCGGCGCGGGAAGGCAATCAGCCCCAGCATTTT	CGASAREGNQPQHF
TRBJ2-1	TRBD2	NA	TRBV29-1	TGCAGCGTTGGAGCTAGCGGTTCCTACAATGAGCAGTTCTTC	CSVGASGSYNEQFF
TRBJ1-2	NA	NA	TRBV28	TGTGCCAGCACCGGGGGGTTTAACTATGGCTACACCTTC	CASTGGFNYGYTF
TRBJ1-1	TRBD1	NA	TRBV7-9	TGTGCCAGCAGCCCCGACAGGGGGCAAGGGAACACTGAAGCTTTCTTT	CASSPDRGQGNTEAFF
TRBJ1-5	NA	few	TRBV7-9	TGTGCCAGCAGCTTAGAAAGGAGCAATCAGCCCCAGCATTTT	CASSLERSNQPQHF
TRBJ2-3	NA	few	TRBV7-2	TGTGCCAGCAGCTTGAGGCTTATCGTAGCAGATACGCAGTATTTT	CASSLRLIVADTQYF
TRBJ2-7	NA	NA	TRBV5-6	TGTGCCAGCAGCTCGACACTCAGGGGAGCCGAGCAGTACTTC	CASSSTLRGAEQYF
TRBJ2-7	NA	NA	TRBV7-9	TGTGCCAGCAGCTCCTTAGGCACAGGGCGGGAGCAGTACTTC	CASSSLGTGREQYF
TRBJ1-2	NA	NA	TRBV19	TGTGCCAGTACCCAACCATCCCGGGACATCGAATACACCTTC	CASTQPSRDIEYTF
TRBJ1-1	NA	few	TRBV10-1	TGCGCCAGCAGTTCACGAGGGATCGCTGAAGCTTTCTTT	CASSSRGIAEAFF
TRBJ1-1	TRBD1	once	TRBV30	TGTGCCTGGAGTGTATTAGCAGGGGGCACTGAAGCTTTCTTT	CAWSVLAGGTEAFF
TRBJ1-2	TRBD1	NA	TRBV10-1	TGCGCCAGCAGTGAGGGGACAGGGGTACAAGATGAAGGGTTGGACTATGGCTACACCTTC	CASSEGTGVQDEGLDYGYTF